The sequence of this TCR beta chain was determined in a study of blood T cell repertoires in COVID-19. For the study at large: The origin of the acute and convalescent COVID-19 samples was the United States, Italy and Spain. Nucleic acid was either cDNA or gDNA, and it came from T cells, B-cell-depleted T cells, or PBMCs.

The CDR3 covers 12 residues. Per the germline V gene, CDR1 is KGHDR and CDR2 is SFDVKD. J lost 7 bases, V lost 7 bases, and 5 bases had no gene match. Authors' methods: Cell counts per sample came from amplifying reference gene primers. Clones were read by immunoSEQ multiplex PCR, and TCRdb kept only the in-frame ones, dropping some. That table furnishes V, J and clone size, whereas the DNA furnished D and trimming. The sample yields over 250,000 clones, roughly 85% seen once. In its sample, this clone was seen many times. The receptor comes from a man over 45 with active or convalescent COVID-19. The sample taken for sequencing was peripheral blood. The gene calls are TRBV24-1 and TRBJ1-2; the match to TRBD1 covers 7 bases. The DNA of the CDR3 is TGTGCCACCAGCGACCACAGGGGTGGCTACACCTTC. It encodes CATSDHRGGYTF.